This paragraph reports one T cell receptor beta chain. What it binds is unknown. The CDR3 extends over 15 amino acids. Germline V gene sequence: CDR1 SEHNR, CDR2 FQNEAQ (reference sequence). The V and J ends lost 4 bases and 0 bases, in that order; junction bases with no gene match: 4. This sample was included in a study of lymphopenia after photon versus proton radiotherapy. The method was immunoSEQ multiplex PCR; TCRdb's version includes in-frame clones alone and lacks a portion of them. The sample lists approximately 150,000 clones, roughly nine tenths occurring once. Findings of the study overall: Post-nadir diversity loss with photons came from oligoclonal expansion, particularly CD8+ Temra cells. Photon-treated patients lost naive T cells and TCR diversity; proton-treated stayed stable. Better survival with proton therapy was suggested as possible, not demonstrated. In patients who died, overall survival fell as post-nadir TCR diversity dropped more.

The clonotype originates from a man aged 50-60 years with gastric cancer. The chain carries TRBV7-9 and TRBJ2-7; 9 bases are a match to TRBD2. This specimen was peripheral blood, taken from a patient treated with photon-based radiotherapy. The CDR3 sequence is CASSYSGGDSYEQYF. The CDR3, as DNA: TGTGCCAGCAGCTATAGCGGGGGAGACTCCTACGAGCAGTACTTC. Using reference TRBV7-9 and TRBJ2-7 for the parts outside the CDR3, the full variable domain is DTGVSQNPRHKITKRGQNVTFRCDPISEHNRLYWYRQTLGQGPEFLTYFQNEAQLEKSRLLSDRFSAERPKGSFSTLEIQRTEQGDSAMYLCASSYSGGDSYEQYFGPGTRLTVT.